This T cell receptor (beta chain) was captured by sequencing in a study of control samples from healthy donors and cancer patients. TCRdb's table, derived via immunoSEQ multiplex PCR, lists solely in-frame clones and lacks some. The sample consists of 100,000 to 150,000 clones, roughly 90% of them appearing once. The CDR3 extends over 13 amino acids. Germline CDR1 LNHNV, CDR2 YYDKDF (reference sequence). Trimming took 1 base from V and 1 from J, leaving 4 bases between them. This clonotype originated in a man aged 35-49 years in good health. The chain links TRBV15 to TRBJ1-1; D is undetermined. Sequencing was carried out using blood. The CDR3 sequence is CATSRAENTEAFF. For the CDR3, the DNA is TGTGCCACCAGCAGAGCGGAGAACACTGAAGCTTTCTTT.